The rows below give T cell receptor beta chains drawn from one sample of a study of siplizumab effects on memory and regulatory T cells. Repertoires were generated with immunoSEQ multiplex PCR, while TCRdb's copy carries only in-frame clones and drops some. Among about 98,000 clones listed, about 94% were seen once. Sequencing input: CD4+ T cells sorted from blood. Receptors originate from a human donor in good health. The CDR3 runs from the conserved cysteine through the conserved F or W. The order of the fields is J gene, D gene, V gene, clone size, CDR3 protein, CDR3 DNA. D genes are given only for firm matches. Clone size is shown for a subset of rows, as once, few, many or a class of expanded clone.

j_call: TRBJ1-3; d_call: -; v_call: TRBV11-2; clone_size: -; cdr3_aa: CASSHGPLGNTIYF; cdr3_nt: TGTGCCAGCAGCCACGGACCCCTCGGAAACACCATATATTTT
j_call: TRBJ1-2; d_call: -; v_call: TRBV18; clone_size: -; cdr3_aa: CASSPNGQNGYTF; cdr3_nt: TGTGCCAGCTCACCAAACGGACAGAATGGCTACACCTTC
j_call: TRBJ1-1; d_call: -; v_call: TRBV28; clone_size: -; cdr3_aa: CASTGRTEAFF; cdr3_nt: TGTGCCAGTACAGGGCGTACTGAAGCTTTCTTT
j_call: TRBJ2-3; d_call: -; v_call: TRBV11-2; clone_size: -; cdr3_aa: CASSLAAGSSTDTQYF; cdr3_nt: TGTGCCAGCAGCTTAGCGGCGGGCTCTAGCACAGATACGCAGTATTTT
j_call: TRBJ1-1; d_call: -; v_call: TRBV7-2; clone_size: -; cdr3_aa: CASSLRPRRQNTEAFF; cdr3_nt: TGTGCCAGCAGCTTACGACCAAGGCGACAGAACACTGAAGCTTTCTTT
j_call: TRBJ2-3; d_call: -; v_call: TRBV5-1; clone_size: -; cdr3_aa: CASSIGGNTDTQYF; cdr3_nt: TGCGCCAGCAGCATTGGCGGGAACACAGATACGCAGTATTTT
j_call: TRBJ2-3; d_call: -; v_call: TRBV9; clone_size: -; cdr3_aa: CASSATTDTQYF; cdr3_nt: TGTGCCAGCAGCGCGACCACAGATACGCAGTATTTT
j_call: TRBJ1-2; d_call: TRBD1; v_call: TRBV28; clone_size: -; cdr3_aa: CASSSGTANYGYTF; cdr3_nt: TGTGCCAGCAGTAGCGGGACAGCTAACTATGGCTACACCTTC
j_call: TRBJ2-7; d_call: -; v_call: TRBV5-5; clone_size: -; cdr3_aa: CASRRGGGSATTYEQYF; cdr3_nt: TGTGCCAGCAGGAGGGGAGGGGGCAGTGCGACTACCTACGAGCAGTACTTC
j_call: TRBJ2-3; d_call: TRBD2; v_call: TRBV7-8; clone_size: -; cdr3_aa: CASSFSRLAGGGTDTQYF; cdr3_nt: TGTGCCAGCAGCTTTAGTCGACTAGCGGGGGGGGGCACAGATACGCAGTATTTT
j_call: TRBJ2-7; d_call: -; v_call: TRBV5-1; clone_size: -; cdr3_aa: CASIYGTDHYEQYF; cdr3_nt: TGCGCCAGCATATACGGGACCGACCACTACGAGCAGTACTTC
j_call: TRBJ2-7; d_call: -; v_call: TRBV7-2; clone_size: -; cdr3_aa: CASSLGTAEREQYF; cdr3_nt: TGTGCCAGCAGCTTAGGTACGGCGGAGAGAGAGCAGTACTTC
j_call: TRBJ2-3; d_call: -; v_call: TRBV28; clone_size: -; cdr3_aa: CASIGARRTQYF; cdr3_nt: TGTGCCAGCATTGGGGCGAGGAGGACGCAGTATTTT
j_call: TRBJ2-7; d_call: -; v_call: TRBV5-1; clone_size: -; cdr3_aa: CASSRTSGPGFSYEQYF; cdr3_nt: TGCGCCAGCAGCCGTACGTCGGGACCCGGTTTCTCCTACGAGCAGTACTTC
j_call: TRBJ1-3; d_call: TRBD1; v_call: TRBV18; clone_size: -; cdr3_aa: CASSPLDRGSGNTIYF; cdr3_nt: TGTGCCAGCTCACCGCTGGACAGGGGATCTGGAAACACCATATATTTT
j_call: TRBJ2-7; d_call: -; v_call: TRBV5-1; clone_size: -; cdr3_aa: CASSLGRALSYEQYF; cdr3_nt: TGCGCCAGCAGCTTGGGCAGGGCCCTCTCCTACGAGCAGTACTTC
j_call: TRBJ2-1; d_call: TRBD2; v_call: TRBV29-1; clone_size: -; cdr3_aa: CSVKPTSGNEQFF; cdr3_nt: TGCAGCGTCAAACCGACTAGCGGCAATGAGCAGTTCTTC
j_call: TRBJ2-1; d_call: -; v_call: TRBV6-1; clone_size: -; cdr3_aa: CASSSGLYNEQFF; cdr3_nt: TGTGCCAGCAGTTCGGGCCTATACAATGAGCAGTTCTTC
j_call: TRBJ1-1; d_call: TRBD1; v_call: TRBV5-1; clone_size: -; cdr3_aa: CASSSALGTGPAFF; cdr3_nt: TGCGCCAGCAGCTCGGCCTTAGGGACAGGTCCAGCTTTCTTT
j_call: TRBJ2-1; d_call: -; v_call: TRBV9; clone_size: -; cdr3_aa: CASSSVSIGYNEQFF; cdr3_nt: TGTGCCAGCAGCAGCGTCTCCATAGGCTACAATGAGCAGTTCTTC
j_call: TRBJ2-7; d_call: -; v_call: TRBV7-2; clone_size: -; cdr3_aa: CASSLSVGSGSYEQYF; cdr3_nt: TGTGCCAGCAGCTTATCCGTTGGTTCGGGATCCTACGAGCAGTACTTC
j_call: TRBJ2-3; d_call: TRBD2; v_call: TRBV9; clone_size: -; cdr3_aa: CASSVALAGGPTDTQYF; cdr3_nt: TGTGCCAGCAGCGTCGCCTTAGCGGGAGGCCCCACAGATACGCAGTATTTT
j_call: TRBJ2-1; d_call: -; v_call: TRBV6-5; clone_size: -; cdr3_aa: CASSYRILLNEQFF; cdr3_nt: TGTGCCAGCAGTTACCGTATTCTTCTCAATGAGCAGTTCTTC
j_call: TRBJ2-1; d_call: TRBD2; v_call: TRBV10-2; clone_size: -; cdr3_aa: CASSERTSLWVHEQFF; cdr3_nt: TGCGCCAGCAGTGAAAGGACTAGTTTGTGGGTACATGAGCAGTTCTTC
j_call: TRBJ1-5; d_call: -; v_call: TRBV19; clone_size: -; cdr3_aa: CASSGPGGNQPQHF; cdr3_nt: TGTGCCAGTAGTGGCCCGGGGGGGAATCAGCCCCAGCATTTT
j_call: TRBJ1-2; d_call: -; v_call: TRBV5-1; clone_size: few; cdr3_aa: CASSYGRIYGYTF; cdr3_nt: TGCGCCAGCAGTTATGGTCGGATCTATGGCTACACCTTC
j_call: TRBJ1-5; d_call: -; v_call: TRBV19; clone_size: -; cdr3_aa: CASSPRVRGANQPQHF; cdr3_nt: TGTGCCAGTAGTCCCAGGGTCCGAGGGGCCAATCAGCCCCAGCATTTT